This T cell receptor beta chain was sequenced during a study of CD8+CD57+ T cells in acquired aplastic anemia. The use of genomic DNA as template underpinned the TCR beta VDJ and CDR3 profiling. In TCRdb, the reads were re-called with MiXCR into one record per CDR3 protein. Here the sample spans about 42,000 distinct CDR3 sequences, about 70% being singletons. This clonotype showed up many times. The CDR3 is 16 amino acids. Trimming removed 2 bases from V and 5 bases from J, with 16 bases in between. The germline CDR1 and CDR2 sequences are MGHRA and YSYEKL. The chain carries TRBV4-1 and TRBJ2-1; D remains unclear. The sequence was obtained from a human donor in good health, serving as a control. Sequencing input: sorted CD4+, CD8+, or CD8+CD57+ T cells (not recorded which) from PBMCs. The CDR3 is CASSQRSKQLNNEQFF. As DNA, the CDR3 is TGCGCCAGCAGCCAAAGATCGAAACAGCTAAACAATGAGCAGTTCTTC.